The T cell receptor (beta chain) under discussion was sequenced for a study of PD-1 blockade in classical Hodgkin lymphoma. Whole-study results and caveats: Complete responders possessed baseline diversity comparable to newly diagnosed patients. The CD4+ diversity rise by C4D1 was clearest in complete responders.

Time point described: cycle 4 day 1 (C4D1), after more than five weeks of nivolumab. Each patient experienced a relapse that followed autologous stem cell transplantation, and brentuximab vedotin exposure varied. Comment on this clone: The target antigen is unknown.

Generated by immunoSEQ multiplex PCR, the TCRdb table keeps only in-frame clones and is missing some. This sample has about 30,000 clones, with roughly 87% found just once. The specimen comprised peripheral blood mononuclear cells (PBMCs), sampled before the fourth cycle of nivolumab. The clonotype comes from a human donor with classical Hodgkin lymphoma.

CDR3 bases: TGTGCCAGCAGCGTAAGCGGGCAGGGGGCAAACACCGGGGAGCTGTTTTTT. Its translation is CASSVSGQGANTGELFF. J is TRBJ2-2 and V is TRBV9, with 8 bases identical to TRBD1. The germline gives CDR1 SGDLS, CDR2 YYNGEE. The CDR3 has 17 amino acids. V shed 1 base and J 2 bases; nucleotides not matched to a gene: 7.